What follows are 21 T cell receptor beta chains derived from one specimen sequenced in a study of blood T cell repertoires in COVID-19. The protocol was immunoSEQ multiplex PCR, while the TCRdb copy is restricted to in-frame clones and leaves out a portion. Here the sample spans 210,000 or so clones, roughly 80% being singletons. The sample was peripheral blood. Receptors originate from a human donor in a cohort sampled during active COVID-19.

The J gene is TRBJ2-1, the V gene TRBV4-3, with a tentative D call TRBD1 (5 bases). The CDR3 covers 16 residues. Trimming took 1 base from V and 3 from J, leaving 13 bases between them. CDR1 LGHNA and CDR2 YSLEER come from the germline V gene. CDR3 nucleotide sequence: TGCGCCAGCAGCCAAGCGTATGTGCAGGGCTACAATGAGCAGTTCTTC. This encodes CASSQAYVQGYNEQFF.

The chain links TRBV20-1 to TRBJ2-5; TRBD2 aligns across 7 bases. This CDR3 contains 18 residues. Per germline, CDR1 DFQATT and CDR2 SNEGSKA (reference sequence). J was trimmed by 0 bases and V by 3 bases; bases with no gene match: 16. The CDR3 protein is CSASSIPWERGYQETQYF. Here the CDR3 DNA reads TGCAGTGCTAGTTCTATTCCGTGGGAGCGGGGATACCAAGAGACCCAGTACTTC.

The V and J genes are TRBV9 and TRBJ2-7; 10 nucleotides agree with TRBD2. This CDR3 has 15 amino acids. The J segment lost 4 bases and the V segment lost 4 bases, leaving 8 bases of the junction unmatched. CDR1 SGDLS and CDR2 YYNGEE come from the germline V gene. This CDR3 is CASSSGLAAPYEQYF. The CDR3 DNA sequence: TGTGCCAGCAGCTCCGGACTAGCGGCTCCTTACGAGCAGTACTTC.

The rearrangement joins TRBV15 to TRBJ2-1, with D unclear. V lost 0 bases and J 7 bases, leaving 13 bases between the germline ends. CDR3 size: 15 residues. The germline V gene has CDR1 LNHNV and CDR2 YYDKDF (reference sequence). The CDR3 spells CATSRDRLDENEQFF. The CDR3 nucleotides are TGTGCCACCAGCAGAGATAGGCTAGACGAGAATGAGCAGTTCTTC.

The chain combines TRBV27 with TRBJ2-7, with D unresolved. The germline V gene encodes CDR1 MNHEY and CDR2 SMNVEV (reference sequence). The ends were cut back, 3 bases at V and 0 bases at J, with 9 bases in the middle. The CDR3 is 14 amino acids. The CDR3 region has the DNA TGTGCCAGCAGTTTGGCTCCTCACTCCTACGAGCAGTACTTC. Translating it yields CASSLAPHSYEQYF.

V is TRBV30 and J is TRBJ2-7; 12 bases are shared with TRBD2. Germline V CDR1 and CDR2: GTSNPN, SVGIG (reference sequence). Trimming at V came to 8 bases and at J to 3 bases, leaving 5 bases not matched to a gene. The CDR3 totals 13 residues. CDR3 sequence: CAGRLAGVYEQYF. CDR3 nucleotide sequence: TGTGCCGGAAGACTAGCGGGAGTCTACGAGCAGTACTTC.

CDR3 region: CASSVEGAALTEAFF. The CDR3 nucleotides are TGTGCCAGCAGCGTAGAAGGGGCAGCATTAACTGAAGCTTTCTTT. This sequence joins TRBV9 and TRBJ1-1; a weak D match, TRBD1 (5 bases). Germline V CDR1 and CDR2: SGDLS, YYNGEE. This CDR3 is 15 amino acids long. Trimming removed 0 bases at V and 5 bases at J, with 14 bases between.

The rearrangement joins TRBV28 to TRBJ1-2; tentative D call: TRBD1 (6 bases). Looked up from germline, CDR1 is MDHEN and CDR2 is SYDVKM. With 7 bases removed from V and 8 bases from J, the gap between germline ends came to 14 bases. This CDR3 has 12 amino acids. CDR3 nucleotide sequence: TGTGCCAGCAACCTGAACAGGGACGGCTACACCTTC. This gives the protein CASNLNRDGYTF.

This clone was found once. The chain is built from TRBV19 and TRBJ2-7, with D possibly matching TRBD1 (5 bases). Trimming shortened V by 6 bases and J by 1 base, and 13 bases separated the two germline ends. The CDR3 spans 14 residues. Germline V gene sequence: CDR1 LNHDA, CDR2 SQIVND (reference sequence). CDR3 bases: TGTGCCAGTAGCACAATTGACAGTTCCTACGAGCAGTACTTC. Translated, it gives CASSTIDSSYEQYF.

The CDR3 sequence: CASSQDEGRWGYEQYF. The DNA for the CDR3 is TGCGCCAGCAGCCAAGATGAGGGCAGGTGGGGCTACGAGCAGTACTTC. The rearrangement links TRBV4-1 to TRBJ2-7, with TRBD2 as a possible D gene (5 bases). CDR3 size: 16 residues. Per the germline V gene, CDR1 is MGHRA and CDR2 is YSYEKL. V was cut by 0 bases and J by 3 bases, with 15 bases left in between.

The J gene is TRBJ2-3, the V gene TRBV29-1; D is uncertain. From germline, CDR1 is SQVTM and CDR2 ANQGSEA. The CDR3 consists of 13 residues. Trimming pared 5 bases from V and 4 bases from J, leaving 13 bases between. For the CDR3, the DNA is TGCAGCGTTACTAAGGAACGCCCAGATACGCAGTATTTT. Its translation is CSVTKERPDTQYF.

This chain links TRBV28 with TRBJ2-7; D gene unclear. Per the germline V gene, CDR1 is MDHEN and CDR2 is SYDVKM. The CDR3 contains 18 residues. With 6 bases removed from V and 0 bases from J, the gap between germline ends came to 24 bases. The CDR3 reads CASRSPSQAPVGSYEQYF. Here the CDR3 DNA reads TGTGCCAGCAGATCCCCCTCCCAGGCCCCGGTGGGCTCCTACGAGCAGTACTTC. Full variable domain (rest looked up from reference TRBV28 and TRBJ2-7): DVKVTQSSRYLVKRTGEKVFLECVQDMDHENMFWYRQDPGLGLRLIYFSYDVKMKEKGDIPEGYSVSREKKERFSLILESASTNQTSMYLCASRSPSQAPVGSYEQYFGPGTRLTVT.

This chain connects TRBV2 to TRBJ2-1; 11 nucleotides match TRBD2. Germline assignment: CDR1 SNHLY and CDR2 FYNNEI. Trimming took 3 bases from V and 9 from J; bases not matched to a gene: 7. There are 15 residues in the CDR3. The CDR3 spells CASSDILAGVSEQFF. The CDR3 nucleotides read TGTGCCAGCAGTGACATACTAGCGGGAGTGTCTGAGCAGTTCTTC.

In its sample, this clone was seen a few times. The chain links TRBV21-1 to TRBJ2-7; the table's D call, TRBD2, has no DNA check behind it. TRBV21-1 is labeled a pseudogene. The CDR3 has 13 residues. The CDR3 DNA sequence: TGTGCCAGCAGCAAAGCGCTGAGGGACGAGCAGTACTTC. This gives the protein CASSKALRDEQYF.

As DNA, the CDR3 is TGCGCCAGCAGCCAAGATTGGGGCCCTCGGAGCTCCTACAATGAGCAGTTCTTC. Residues: CASSQDWGPRSSYNEQFF. The V call is TRBV4-3, the J call TRBJ2-1, with D perhaps matching TRBD1 (5 bases). The CDR3 spans 18 residues. CDR1 and CDR2 from the germline V gene are LGHNA and YSLEER. Trimming removed 0 bases at V and 0 bases at J, with 15 bases between.

This clone came up a few times. The chain has TRBV18 and TRBJ2-2; 12 bases match TRBD2. The CDR3 is made up of 15 amino acids. The germline CDR1 and CDR2 sequences are KGHSH and LQKENI. Losses at the gene ends were 8 bases for V and 7 bases for J; bases not matched to a gene: 8. CDR3 bases: TGTGCCAGCCCCGCGACTAGCGGGAGACTCGGGGAGCTGTTTTTT. It encodes CASPATSGRLGELFF.

The chain employs TRBV7-2 and TRBJ2-7; weak D call: TRBD2 (6 bases). Trimming cost V 8 bases and J 2 bases, with 13 bases left between them. The CDR3 has 13 amino acids. Germline V lookup: CDR1 SGHTA, CDR2 FQGNSA. Written as DNA, the CDR3 is TGTGCCAGCCGACCTGGCGGGGCCTACGAGCAGTACTTC. Its translation: CASRPGGAYEQYF.

The chain combines TRBV28 with TRBJ1-5; D is perhaps TRBD1 (5 bases). Germline V gene sequence: CDR1 MDHEN, CDR2 SYDVKM. Between the trimmed V and J ends, which lost 6 bases and 5 bases, there was a span of 11 bases. The CDR3 consists of 13 residues. CDR3 nucleotides: TGTGCCAGCAGGGGGGGACTCTATCAGCCCCAGCATTTT. This codes for CASRGGLYQPQHF.

The rearrangement joins TRBV2 to TRBJ2-7; the D is unclear. With 5 bases removed from V and 5 bases from J, the gap between germline ends came to 7 bases. From germline, CDR1 is SNHLY and CDR2 FYNNEI. The CDR3 has 11 residues. The CDR3: CASSPRDEQYF. The DNA for the CDR3 is TGTGCCAGCAGTCCTCGGGACGAGCAGTACTTC.

CDR3 protein: CASRDDRGSYEQYF. The CDR3 bases are TGTGCCAGCAGAGACGACAGGGGATCCTACGAGCAGTACTTC. The chain has TRBV7-2 and TRBJ2-7; 8 bases map to TRBD1. Unmatched junction bases numbered 5, after V lost 6 bases and J lost 1 base. Germline V gives CDR1 SGHTA, CDR2 FQGNSA. This CDR3 is 14 amino acids long.

This clone came up once. The genes are TRBV27 and TRBJ2-1, with 7 bases matching TRBD2. Trimming cost V 2 bases and J 4 bases; bases outside gene matches: 5. Germline assignment: CDR1 MNHEY and CDR2 SMNVEV (reference sequence). The CDR3 covers 15 residues. The CDR3 sequence is CASSLTSGDYNEQFF. In nucleotides, the CDR3 is TGTGCCAGCAGTTTAACGAGCGGGGATTACAATGAGCAGTTCTTC.